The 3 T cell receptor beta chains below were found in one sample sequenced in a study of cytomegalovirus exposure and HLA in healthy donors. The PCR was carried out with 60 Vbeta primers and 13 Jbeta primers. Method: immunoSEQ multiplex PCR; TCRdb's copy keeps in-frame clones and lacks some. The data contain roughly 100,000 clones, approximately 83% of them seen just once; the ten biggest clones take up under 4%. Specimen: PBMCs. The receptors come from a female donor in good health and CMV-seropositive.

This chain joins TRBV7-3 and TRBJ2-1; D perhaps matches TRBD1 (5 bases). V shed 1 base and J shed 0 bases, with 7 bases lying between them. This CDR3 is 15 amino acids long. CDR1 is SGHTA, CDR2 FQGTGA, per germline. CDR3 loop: CASSLSRDSYNEQFF. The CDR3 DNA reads TGTGCCAGCAGCTTAAGCAGGGACTCCTACAATGAGCAGTTCTTC.

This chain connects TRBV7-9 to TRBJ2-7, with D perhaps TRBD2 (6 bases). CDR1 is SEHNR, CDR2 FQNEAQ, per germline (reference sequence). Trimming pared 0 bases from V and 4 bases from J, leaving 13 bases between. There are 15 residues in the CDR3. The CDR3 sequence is CASSLAPKGRYEQYF. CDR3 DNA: TGTGCCAGCAGCTTAGCGCCTAAAGGGAGGTACGAGCAGTACTTC.

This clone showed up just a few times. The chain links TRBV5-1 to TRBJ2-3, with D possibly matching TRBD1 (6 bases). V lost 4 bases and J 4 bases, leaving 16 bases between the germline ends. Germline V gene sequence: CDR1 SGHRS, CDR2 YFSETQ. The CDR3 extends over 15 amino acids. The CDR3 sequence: CASSITLTGSDTQYF. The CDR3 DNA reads TGCGCCAGCAGCATCACCCTCACAGGGTCAGATACGCAGTATTTT.